The clone carrying this TCR beta chain was detected only once. Its antigen is currently unknown. 13 Jbeta primers and 60 Vbeta primers were used for the PCR. TCRdb's copy holds only in-frame clones and misses some; the assay was immunoSEQ multiplex PCR. Of about 140,000 clones listed, approximately 84% are singletons. This sample is part of a study of cytomegalovirus exposure and HLA in healthy donors. General study findings and limits: Earlier results showed most TCR beta V segments being productive about 87% or about 30% of the time. Associated with cytomegalovirus, according to the listing, were 150 to 200 TCR beta chains. Analysis was carried out at a later point, and it linked a missense DCLRE1C variant to TCR beta V- and J-gene trimming.

The V end lost 2 bases, the J end lost 4 bases, and 11 bases lay between the germline ends. The CDR3 spans 15 residues. Looked up from germline, CDR1 is MNHEY and CDR2 is SMNVEV (reference sequence). The J gene is TRBJ1-4, the V gene TRBV27; D not certain. Sequencing was carried out using PBMCs. This clonotype was sampled from a man between 25 and 39 years old in good health and CMV-seropositive. In DNA form, the CDR3 reads TGTGCCAGCAGTTTAGGTTCCGCGAATAATGAAAAACTGTTTTTT. It yields the protein CASSLGSANNEKLFF.